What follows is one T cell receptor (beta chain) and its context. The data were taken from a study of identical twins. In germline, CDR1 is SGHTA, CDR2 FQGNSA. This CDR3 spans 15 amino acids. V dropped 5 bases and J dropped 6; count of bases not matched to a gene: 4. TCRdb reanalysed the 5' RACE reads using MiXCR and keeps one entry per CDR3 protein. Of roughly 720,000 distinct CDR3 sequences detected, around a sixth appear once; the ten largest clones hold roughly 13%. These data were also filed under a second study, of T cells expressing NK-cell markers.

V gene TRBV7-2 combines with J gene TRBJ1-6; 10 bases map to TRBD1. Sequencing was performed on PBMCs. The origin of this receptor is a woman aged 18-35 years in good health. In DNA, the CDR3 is TGTGCCAGCAGCCTCGACAGGGGGCTTAATTCACCCCTCCACTTT. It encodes CASSLDRGLNSPLHF.